This entry lists 32 T cell receptor beta chains sequenced from one sample in a study of T cell responses to AZD1222 COVID-19 vaccine. Produced via immunoSEQ multiplex PCR; TCRdb's table is partial and in-frame only. Of 65,000 to 90,000 clones listed, 80% to 90% were seen once; the top ten hold 7% to 10%. The sequencing here drew on peripheral blood, taken 28 days after the second AZD1222 dose. Every receptor here comes from an adult who received the AZD1222 COVID-19 vaccine.

The chain carries TRBV15 and TRBJ1-1, with D unresolved. The CDR3 covers 12 residues. With 3 bases removed from V and 4 bases from J, the gap between germline ends came to 6 bases. Germline lookup yields CDR1 LNHNV and CDR2 YYDKDF (reference sequence). The CDR3 loop is CATSSRITEAFF. For the CDR3, the DNA is TGTGCCACCAGCAGCCGGATCACTGAAGCTTTCTTT.

The chain has TRBV4-1 and TRBJ2-5; D may be TRBD1 (5 bases). V gave up 1 base and J gave up 4 bases, with 13 bases separating them. The germline V gene encodes CDR1 MGHRA and CDR2 YSYEKL. The CDR3 has 15 amino acids. The CDR3 spells CASSQARQFTETQYF. CDR3 in DNA: TGCGCCAGCAGCCAAGCGAGACAGTTCACAGAGACCCAGTACTTC.

J is TRBJ1-3 and V is TRBV2, with D perhaps TRBD1 (6 bases). V gave up 6 bases and J gave up 2 bases, with 14 bases separating them. The CDR3 is made up of 15 amino acids. Germline V lookup: CDR1 SNHLY, CDR2 FYNNEI. CDR3 in amino acids: CASRAGTTPGNTIYF. The CDR3 DNA reads TGTGCCAGCAGAGCCGGGACAACACCTGGAAACACCATATATTTT.

The chain has TRBV3-1 (or the pseudogene TRBV3-2) and TRBJ2-3; no definite D call. Germline V gives CDR1 LGHDT, CDR2 YNNKEL (reference sequence). This CDR3 comprises 13 residues. V lost 4 bases and J 10 bases, leaving 15 bases between the germline ends. The CDR3 DNA is TGTGCCAGCAGCCTCCGACTCCCGACGTCGCAGTATTTT. The encoded protein is CASSLRLPTSQYF.

The chain couples TRBV15 to TRBJ2-1; the D is unclear. The germline gives CDR1 LNHNV, CDR2 YYDKDF (reference sequence). The CDR3 extends over 13 amino acids. V shed 8 bases and J shed 8 bases, with 16 bases lying between them. CDR3 sequence reads: CATADIRFHEQFF. The DNA for the CDR3 is TGTGCCACCGCAGATATCAGATTCCATGAGCAGTTCTTC.

The chain employs TRBV5-1 and TRBJ2-1, with 14 bases identical to TRBD2. After removal of 4 bases from V and 5 bases from J, the junction contained 8 bases not matched to a gene. CDR1 and CDR2 from the germline V gene are SGHRS and YFSETQ. The CDR3 length is 17 residues. In DNA, the CDR3 is TGCGCCAGCAGCCCTGACCTGGGACTAGCGGGGGACAATGAGCAGTTCTTC. This translates into CASSPDLGLAGDNEQFF.

V is TRBV4-2 and J is TRBJ2-6, with D maybe TRBD1 (6 bases). CDR1 is LGHNA, CDR2 YNFKEQ, per germline. The CDR3 runs 19 residues. The V end lost 4 bases, the J end lost 1 base, and 20 bases lay between the germline ends. The chain's CDR3 is CASSLPYRAGSSGANVLTF. In nucleotides, the CDR3 is TGTGCCAGCAGCCTCCCATACAGGGCGGGCTCTTCTGGGGCCAACGTCCTGACTTTC.

This chain uses TRBV6-5 with TRBJ2-5; TRBD2 agrees at 9 bases. CDR1 is MNHEY, CDR2 SVGAGI, per germline. This CDR3 is built from 14 residues. Trimming at V came to 6 bases and at J to 2 bases, leaving 4 bases not matched to a gene. The CDR3 DNA reads as TGTGCCAGCAGCTCAGGACTAGCGCAAGAGACCCAGTACTTC. It encodes CASSSGLAQETQYF.

This clone was found a few times. The same CDR3 can be traced to other DNA sequences in this sample. The CDR3 is CASSLGGNTEAFF. In nucleotides, the CDR3 is TGTGCCAGCAGCTTGGGAGGGAACACTGAAGCTTTCTTT. The rearrangement joins TRBV11-3 to TRBJ1-1, with D uncertain. V was cut by 3 bases and J by 1 base, with 6 bases left in between. CDR3 length: 13 residues. Germline loops: CDR1 SGHNT, CDR2 YENEEA.

This clone appeared a single time. The V gene is TRBV5-1, the J gene TRBJ1-1, with D unresolved. The germline V gene has CDR1 SGHRS and CDR2 YFSETQ. V was cut by 4 bases and J by 1 base, with 14 bases left in between. The length of the CDR3 is 15 residues. CDR3 nucleotides: TGCGCCAGCAGCCAATTAGGACGGACGAACACTGAAGCTTTCTTT. Amino acid sequence: CASSQLGRTNTEAFF.

This chain joins TRBV20-1 and TRBJ2-7; 9 positions match TRBD2. Germline V gives CDR1 DFQATT, CDR2 SNEGSKA (reference sequence). Losses at the gene ends were 3 bases for V and 4 bases for J; bases not matched to a gene: 7. The length of the CDR3 is 14 residues. CDR3 DNA sequence: TGCAGTGCTAGTTCCCTAGCGGGGAGGTACGAGCAGTACTTC. Its translation: CSASSLAGRYEQYF.

The chain has TRBV20-1 and TRBJ1-1; the D is unclear. Germline assignment: CDR1 DFQATT and CDR2 SNEGSKA (reference sequence). The germline V and J ends were trimmed by 3 bases and 0 bases, with 11 bases remaining between them. This CDR3 is built from 14 residues. The CDR3 DNA follows: TGCAGTGCTAGTCCCCCCACAATGAACACTGAAGCTTTCTTT. This translates into CSASPPTMNTEAFF.

The chain is built from TRBV6-4 and TRBJ1-4; a possible D gene is TRBD1 (5 bases). The CDR3 is 15 amino acids. Germline CDR1 MRHNA, CDR2 SNTAGT. V lost 6 bases and J 0 bases, leaving 11 bases between the germline ends. The CDR3 reads CASSRDGTTNEKLFF. Written as DNA, the CDR3 is TGTGCCAGCAGCCGGGACGGAACAACTAATGAAAAACTGTTTTTT.

This clone was seen only once. The chain's CDR3 is CATSDPGYNEQFF. CDR3 nucleotide sequence: TGTGCCACCAGTGACCCCGGTTACAATGAGCAGTTCTTC. The chain has TRBV24-1 and TRBJ2-1; D call uncertain. CDR1 and CDR2 from the germline V gene are KGHDR and SFDVKD. V was pared by 4 bases and J by 4 bases, with 7 bases between. CDR3 length: 13 amino acids.

J is TRBJ2-3 and V is TRBV18; 8 nucleotides align to TRBD2. V shed 5 bases, J shed 4 bases, and the junction held 5 bases outside the gene matches. The CDR3 totals 14 residues. Germline CDR1 reads KGHSH; CDR2 reads LQKENI. The CDR3 nucleotides read TGTGCCAGCTCAGAAACTAGCGGCTCAGATACGCAGTATTTT. Translated, it gives CASSETSGSDTQYF.

The rearrangement uses TRBV19 and TRBJ2-7, with D unclear. The length of the CDR3 is 13 residues. CDR1 is LNHDA and CDR2 is SQIVND in the germline V gene (reference sequence). V was pared by 1 base and J by 3 bases, with 7 bases between. CDR3 protein: CASSIVGGYEQYF. In nucleotides, the CDR3 is TGTGCCAGTAGTATAGTTGGCGGCTACGAGCAGTACTTC. The whole variable domain, remainder taken from reference TRBV19 and TRBJ2-7, is DGGITQSPKYLFRKEGQNVTLSCEQNLNHDAMYWYRQDPGQGLRLIYYSQIVNDFQKGDIAEGYSVSREKKESFPLTVTSAQKNPTAFYLCASSIVGGYEQYFGPGTRLTVT.

This chain joins TRBV19 and TRBJ1-6, with D uncertain. This CDR3 contains 18 residues. Germline assignment: CDR1 LNHDA and CDR2 SQIVND (reference sequence). V was clipped by 3 bases and J by 6 bases, with 21 bases between them. The CDR3, as DNA: TGTGCCAGTAGTATGGTTGGGATAGCAGGATGGGGTAATTCACCCCTCCACTTT. Translated: CASSMVGIAGWGNSPLHF.

The chain joins TRBV12-3 or TRBV12-4 to TRBJ1-6; no firm D call. V lost 2 bases, J lost 9 bases, and 5 bases lay in between. The CDR3 totals 12 residues. Written as DNA, the CDR3 is TGTGCCAGCAGTTTACCCGGTTCACCCCTCCACTTT. It yields the protein CASSLPGSPLHF.

The chain employs TRBV21-1 and TRBJ1-5. TRBV21-1 is reported as a pseudogene. The CDR3 is 17 amino acids. The chain's CDR3 is CASPRGGLFLWNQPQHF. The CDR3, as DNA: TGTGCCAGCCCTCGGGGGGGCTTGTTTCTCTGGAATCAGCCCCAGCATTTT.

V gene TRBV30 combines with J gene TRBJ2-1; 7 nucleotides agree with TRBD1. V was clipped by 7 bases and J by 7 bases; unmatched bases: 10. From germline, CDR1 is GTSNPN and CDR2 SVGIG (reference sequence). This CDR3 has 13 amino acids. The CDR3 DNA follows: TGTGCCTCCAAGGGGGCTAGGTTAAATGAGCAGTTCTTC. Its protein product is CASKGARLNEQFF.

The rearrangement joins TRBV7-9 to TRBJ2-3; D is ambiguous. The CDR3 is made up of 13 amino acids. Trimming cost V 6 bases and J 4 bases, with 11 bases left between them. Germline CDR1 SEHNR, CDR2 FQNEAQ (reference sequence). CDR3 in DNA: TGTGCCAGCAGTTACCCCCCCCCAGATACGCAGTATTTT. It encodes CASSYPPPDTQYF.

V usage is TRBV28 and J usage is TRBJ1-6; D remains unclear. The V gene's germline CDR1 is MDHEN and CDR2 SYDVKM. Trimming pared 2 bases from V and 0 bases from J, leaving 11 bases between. There are 17 residues in the CDR3. CDR3 bases: TGTGCCAGCAGTTTAGCCGGTCTAAGCTCCTATAATTCACCCCTCCACTTT. Translation: CASSLAGLSSYNSPLHF.

This chain connects TRBV18 to TRBJ2-1; 8 bases match TRBD2. CDR3 size: 13 residues. V lost 6 bases, J lost 4 bases, and 2 bases stayed unmatched. Germline CDR1 and CDR2: KGHSH and LQKENI. CDR3 coding DNA: TGTGCCAGCTCGCGGGAGGCTTACAATGAGCAGTTCTTC. It encodes CASSREAYNEQFF. Combining the CDR3 with reference TRBV18 and TRBJ2-1 gives the whole variable domain NAGVMQNPRHLVRRRGQEARLRCSPMKGHSHVYWYRQLPEEGLKFMVYLQKENIIDESGMPKERFSAEFPKEGPSILRIQQVVRGDSAAYFCASSREAYNEQFFGPGTRLTVL.

The rearrangement joins TRBV5-1 to TRBJ2-1; 11 nucleotides line up with TRBD2. The CDR3 consists of 15 residues. Germline V gene lookup returns CDR1 SGHRS and CDR2 YFSETQ. V shed 4 bases, J shed 7 bases, and the junction held 7 bases outside the gene matches. CDR3 nucleotides: TGCGCCAGCAGCATTCGGACTAGCGGGCTGAATGAGCAGTTCTTC. Translated: CASSIRTSGLNEQFF.

Comment on this clone: The junction does not match germline at one end; this may be a read error. V gene TRBV29-1 combines with J gene TRBJ1-5; no clear D. Germline lookup yields CDR1 SQVTM and CDR2 ANQGSEA. CDR3 length: 12 residues. CDR3 DNA: TGCAGCGTTCAAGAATTCATGCAGCCCCAGCATTTT. This translates into CSVQEFMQPQHF. Full variable domain (rest looked up from reference TRBV29-1 and TRBJ1-5): SAVISQKPSRDICQRGTSLTIQCQVDSQVTMMFWYRQQPGQSLTLIATANQGSEATYESGFVIDKFPISRPNLTFSTLTVSNMSPEDSSIYLCSVQEFMQPQHFGDGTRLSIL.

V and J are TRBV2 and TRBJ1-6; a weak D match, TRBD1 (5 bases). This CDR3 region has 16 residues. V was clipped by 6 bases and J by 10 bases, with 22 bases between them. From germline, CDR1 is SNHLY and CDR2 FYNNEI. The CDR3 nucleotides read TGTGCCAGCAGGCCACGGGACTCCCCTATGAGGTCACCCCTCCACTTT. It yields the protein CASRPRDSPMRSPLHF.

This clone was observed a handful of times. This chain joins TRBV6-2 or TRBV6-3 and TRBJ2-7, with 8 bases identical to TRBD1. Looked up from germline, CDR1 is MNHEY and CDR2 is SVGEGT. V trimming: 6 bases; J trimming: 5 bases; junction bases outside the gene matches: 6. The CDR3 spans 13 residues. CDR3 coding DNA: TGTGCCAGCAGCCAGACAGGGGCTAACGAGCAGTACGTC. Translated, it gives CASSQTGANEQYV.

The V and J genes are TRBV19 and TRBJ2-2; D gene uncertain. The CDR3 is 14 amino acids. V lost 6 bases to trimming and J lost 1 base, with 9 bases between them. Germline loops: CDR1 LNHDA, CDR2 SQIVND (reference sequence). CDR3 sequence reads: CASRPTGNTGELFF. CDR3 sequence (DNA): TGTGCCAGTAGGCCTACGGGGAACACCGGGGAGCTGTTTTTT.

The genes are TRBV9 and TRBJ1-1; D gene ambiguous. Trimming cost V 0 bases and J 4 bases, with 10 bases left between them. This CDR3 spans 14 amino acids. Germline-derived CDR1 and CDR2 are SGDLS and YYNGEE. CDR3 bases: TGTGCCAGCAGCGTAGACATGCGGGTCACTGAAGCTTTCTTT. Protein sequence: CASSVDMRVTEAFF.

In its sample, this clone was seen a few times. The chain uses TRBV19 and TRBJ1-5, with D unresolved. CDR3 length: 16 residues. Germline CDR1 reads LNHDA; CDR2 reads SQIVND (reference sequence). The V end was cut by 3 bases, the J end by 9 bases, with 21 bases between. CDR3 protein: CASSMGSRTAGRPQHF. For the CDR3, the DNA is TGTGCCAGTAGTATGGGGTCCCGGACTGCCGGGCGGCCCCAGCATTTT.

This clone was found once. This sequence joins TRBV9 and TRBJ2-1, with D perhaps matching TRBD1 or TRBD2 (5 bases each). CDR3 length: 12 residues. V was clipped by 4 bases and J by 10 bases, with 12 bases between them. Germline CDR1 reads SGDLS; CDR2 reads YYNGEE. In DNA, the CDR3 is TGTGCCAGCAGCAAATACCGGGACGAGCAGTTCTTC. Amino acid sequence: CASSKYRDEQFF. The whole variable domain, remainder taken from reference TRBV9 and TRBJ2-1, is DSGVTQTPKHLITATGQRVTLRCSPRSGDLSVYWYQQSLDQGLQFLIQYYNGEERAKGNILERFSAQQFPDLHSELNLSSLELGDSALYFCASSKYRDEQFFGPGTRLTVL.

This sequence joins TRBV4-2 and TRBJ1-2, with no clear D. Trimming shortened V by 2 bases and J by 8 bases, and 9 bases separated the two germline ends. Per germline, CDR1 LGHNA and CDR2 YNFKEQ. The CDR3 loop spans 12 amino acids. The CDR3 DNA reads TGTGCCAGCAGCCAAAACGAACGGGGCTACACCTTC. This codes for CASSQNERGYTF.